One and the same sample provided the 7 T cell receptor beta chains below, sequenced in a study of T cells in Graves' hyperthyroidism and ophthalmopathy. Amplification of TCR beta CDR3 regions was performed using RNA transcripts as template. First-round RT-PCR with HTBI primers amplified the TCR CDR3 region. TCRdb independently ran MiXCR on the multiplex PCR reads; one entry per CDR3 protein. The table includes under 550,000 distinct CDR3 sequences, roughly an eighth detected once. The sequencing sample was made of blood. The receptors shown here come from a woman between 18 and 30 years old with Graves' hyperthyroidism.

With respect to this clonotype: This clone may be a read error of a much larger clone one base away. The rearrangement joins TRBV30 to TRBJ1-1, with D hard to call. This CDR3 has 12 residues. CDR1 and CDR2 (germline): GTSNPN, SVGIG (reference sequence). DNA for the CDR3: TGTGCCCGGAGTTTTATGAACACTGAAGCTTTCTTT. The encoded protein is CARSFMNTEAFF.

Many counts were recorded for this clonotype. The chain is built from TRBV28 and TRBJ2-1; 9 bases fit TRBD1. Per the germline V gene, CDR1 is MDHEN and CDR2 is SYDVKM. V trimming: 4 bases; J trimming: 8 bases; junction bases outside the gene matches: 6. The CDR3 sequence is 14 residues long. The CDR3 spells CASSSRQGGYEQFF. For the CDR3, the DNA is TGTGCCAGCAGTTCCAGACAGGGGGGCTATGAGCAGTTCTTC.

The sample holds many counts of this clonotype. The V call is TRBV19, the J call TRBJ1-5; no clear D. Trimming took off 3 bases at V and 0 bases at J, with 9 bases between the two ends. CDR3 size: 15 residues. In germline, CDR1 is LNHDA, CDR2 SQIVND (reference sequence). The CDR3 loop is CASSMGAYSNQPQHF. The CDR3 DNA reads as TGTGCCAGTAGTATGGGTGCCTATAGCAATCAGCCCCAGCATTTT.

Note on this clonotype: One base away lies a much larger clone, so this may be a sequencing read error. V usage is TRBV27 and J usage is TRBJ2-3; unclear D gene. Trimming cost V 0 bases and J 4 bases, with 8 bases left between them. Looked up from germline, CDR1 is MNHEY and CDR2 is SMNVEV (reference sequence). The CDR3 covers 14 residues. The CDR3 bases are TGTGCCAGCAGTTTATCTATTAAATCAGATACGCAGTATTTT. Translating gives CASSLSIKSDTQYF.

In the case of this clonotype: This is likely a read error, given that the CDR3 carries no conserved phenylalanine or tryptophan at its end. The chain is built from TRBV5-1 and TRBJ1-1, with D perhaps matching TRBD1 (5 bases). Germline V CDR1 and CDR2: SGHRS, YFSETQ. V lost 2 bases to trimming and J lost 1 base, with 18 bases between them. The CDR3 is 17 amino acids. The CDR3 DNA reads TGCGCCAGCAGCTTTTCCGGTTGGGGACTCCAGAACACTGAAGCTTTCCTT. It encodes CASSFSGWGLQNTEAFL.

At least ten counts were recorded for this clonotype. The chain is built from TRBV12-3 or TRBV12-4 and TRBJ2-3; 9 nucleotides match TRBD1. V shed 8 bases and J 2 bases; nucleotides not matched to a gene: 8. The CDR3 runs 15 residues. Here the CDR3 reads CASSTGGTTTDTQYF. The CDR3, as DNA: TGTGCCAGCTCGACAGGGGGGACGACCACAGATACGCAGTATTTT.

The table lists this clonotype with many counts. The CDR3 region is CASSARSGLAGVIGQFF. The CDR3 coding sequence is TGTGCCAGCAGCGCTCGCTCGGGACTAGCGGGAGTAATAGGGCAGTTCTTC. V is TRBV7-2 and J is TRBJ2-1; 14 bases map to TRBD2. The trim removed 5 bases at V and 12 bases at J, leaving 15 bases unmatched. This CDR3 has 17 amino acids. Germline V gene lookup returns CDR1 SGHTA and CDR2 FQGNSA.